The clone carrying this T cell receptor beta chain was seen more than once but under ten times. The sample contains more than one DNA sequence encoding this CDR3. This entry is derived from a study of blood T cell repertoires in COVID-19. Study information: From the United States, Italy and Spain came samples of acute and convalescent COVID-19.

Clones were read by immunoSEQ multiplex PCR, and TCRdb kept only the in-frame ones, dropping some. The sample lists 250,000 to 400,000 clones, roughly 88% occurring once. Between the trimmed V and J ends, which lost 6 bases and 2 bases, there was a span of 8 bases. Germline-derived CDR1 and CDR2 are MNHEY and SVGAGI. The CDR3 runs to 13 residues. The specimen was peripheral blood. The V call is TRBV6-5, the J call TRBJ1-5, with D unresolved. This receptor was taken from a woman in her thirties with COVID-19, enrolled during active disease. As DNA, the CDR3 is TGTGCCAGCAGGGGTGAGGGCAATCAGCCCCAGCATTTT. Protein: CASRGEGNQPQHF.